A selection of T cell receptor beta chains follows, all from one sample in a study of T cell repertoires and HLA-DP antigens. Profiled with immunoSEQ multiplex PCR; TCRdb holds only in-frame clones, not every one. Altogether around 100,000 clones are present, 85% to 95% being singletons, with the ten largest covering over 0.25%. These receptors are not linked to any known antigen. The sample taken for sequencing was CD4+ T cells from PBMCs. The receptors derive from a woman aged 18-30 years in good health and CMV-seronegative. Both conserved end residues are part of each CDR3. The D gene is left open where the match is weak. Expanded clones are given a class, and other clones once, few, many or no size at all.

J gene | V gene | D gene | clone size | CDR3 DNA | CDR3 protein
TRBJ2-5 | TRBV5-1 | TRBD1 | once | TGCGCCAGCAGCTTTCCGGACAGGGAGAGGGAGACCCAGTACTTC | CASSFPDRERETQYF
TRBJ2-5 | TRBV7-2 | NA | NA | TGTGCCAGCAGTTCCTGGGTCCCCAAGGAGACCCAGTACTTC | CASSSWVPKETQYF
TRBJ2-1 | TRBV4-1 | TRBD2 | NA | TGCGCCAGCAGCCAAGGGCCCCAGCGGGGGGGCGGTTATGAGCAGTTCTTC | CASSQGPQRGGGYEQFF
TRBJ2-5 | TRBV28 | NA | NA | TGTGCCAGCAGTTTTTCGACAGCTCAAGAGACCCAGTACTTC | CASSFSTAQETQYF
TRBJ2-1 | TRBV6-1 | TRBD2 | NA | TGTGCCAGCCGACGACTAGCGGGATCCTACAATGAGCAGTTCTTC | CASRRLAGSYNEQFF
TRBJ2-7 | TRBV5-1 | NA | NA | TGCGCCAGCAGCTTGGAGCCAGGGAGGACCTACGAGCAGTACTTC | CASSLEPGRTYEQYF
TRBJ1-4 | TRBV5-1 | TRBD1 | NA | TGCGCCAGCAGAGAGGGACAGGCTTATTTGGAAAAACTGTTTTTT | CASREGQAYLEKLFF
TRBJ2-3 | TRBV19 | TRBD1 | NA | TGTGCCAGTACTCACCGCCGGTCGGACAGGGGCACAGATACGCAGTATTTT | CASTHRRSDRGTDTQYF
TRBJ2-2 | TRBV5-1 | TRBD2 | NA | TGCGCCAGCAGGATAGTAGCGGGAGTCACCGGGGAGCTGTTTTTT | CASRIVAGVTGELFF
TRBJ1-5 | TRBV5-6 | NA | NA | TGTGCCAGCAGCTTGTGGGCAGTACCAATTCAGCCCCAGCATTTT | CASSLWAVPIQPQHF